This TCR beta chain was documented in a study of OX40 agonist ivuxolimab in advanced cancers. Study information: The drug used for patients, ivuxolimab, was an agonistic anti-OX40 (CD134) antibody. A mean age of about 56 years, range roughly 23 to 85, was recorded, and 70% to 85% were male.

Drawing of blood for sampling happened at baseline, at cycle 4 day 1, and at cycle 7 day 1. Clones were sequenced by immunoSEQ multiplex PCR, and TCRdb holds only the in-frame ones, with some missing. Counted here are roughly 74,000 clones, over 80% occurring once; the ten biggest clones make up more than 0.45%. The TCR sequence derives from an adult with an advanced solid tumor such as melanoma, head and neck, liver or kidney cancer. The source was CD4+ or CD8+ T cells sorted from blood, collected in a trial of the OX40 agonist ivuxolimab.

The CDR3: CACRPRSGTGANVLTF. Written as DNA, the CDR3 is TGTGCCTGCAGACCCCGGTCAGGGACTGGGGCCAACGTCCTGACTTTC. The chain is built from TRBV30 and TRBJ2-6; weak D call: TRBD1 (5 bases). Between the trimmed V and J ends, which lost 6 bases and 2 bases, there was a span of 17 bases. Germline CDR1 is GTSNPN and CDR2 is SVGIG (reference sequence). The CDR3 sequence is 16 residues long. The variable domain in full, completed from reference TRBV30 and TRBJ2-6, reads SQTIHQWPATLVQPVGSPLSLECTVEGTSNPNLYWYRQAAGRGLQLLFYSVGIGQISSEVPQNLSASRPQDRQFILSSKKLLLSDSGFYLCACRPRSGTGANVLTFGAGSRLTVL.